These 5 T cell receptor beta chains were sequenced from one sample in a study of beta chain features in type 1 diabetes. Whole-study results and caveats: All four CD4+ subsets of Type 1 diabetes patients contained TCRB CDR3s that were moderately but significantly shorter.

Their recognized antigens are unknown. Expressed TCRB transcripts got sequenced, as all isolated RNA was reverse transcribed. Clones were sequenced by immunoSEQ multiplex PCR, and TCRdb holds only the in-frame ones, with some missing. Among a few hundred thousand clones, approximately 13% were seen once, and the ten largest hold roughly 0.015%. Sequenced material: naive CD4+ T cells from blood. These receptors came from a woman aged 18-30 years with type 1 diabetes.

This clone was detected a few times. The genes are TRBV5-1 and TRBJ2-1, with TRBD2 matching over 8 bases. CDR1 is SGHRS and CDR2 is YFSETQ in the germline V gene. J was trimmed by 14 bases and V by 0 bases; bases with no gene match: 7. The CDR3 is 13 residues long. DNA of the CDR3: TGCGCCAGCAGCTTGGGTCGGGAGGGGCAGAAGTTCTTC. Translated, it gives CASSLGREGQKFF.

This clone has only a few counts. The gene calls are TRBV2 and TRBJ2-1; D is perhaps TRBD1 (6 bases). This CDR3 spans 13 amino acids. Germline V lookup: CDR1 SNHLY, CDR2 FYNNEI. V was clipped by 8 bases and J by 10 bases, with 18 bases between them. CDR3 DNA sequence: TGTGCCAGCGCCCCCGTGGGGGCTAAAGAGCAGTTCTTC. It codes for CASAPVGAKEQFF.

The CDR3 DNA is TGTGCCAGCAGCTTAGAGGCAGGCACTGAAGCTTTCTTT. Translating it yields CASSLEAGTEAFF. This chain joins TRBV7-9 and TRBJ1-1; D remains ambiguous. CDR1 is SEHNR and CDR2 is FQNEAQ in the germline V gene (reference sequence). Trimming removed 1 base at V and 4 bases at J, with 7 bases between. The CDR3 has 13 residues.

This clone appeared a few times. V gene TRBV19 combines with J gene TRBJ2-1, with D perhaps matching TRBD1 (5 bases). V dropped 3 bases and J dropped 7 bases, with 13 bases sitting between them. In germline, CDR1 is LNHDA, CDR2 SQIVND (reference sequence). The CDR3 sequence is 14 residues long. The CDR3 loop reads CASSMGRSGNEQFF. CDR3 coding DNA: TGTGCCAGTAGTATGGGGCGGAGTGGGAATGAGCAGTTCTTC.

In its sample, this clone was seen a few times. The rearrangement links TRBV28 to TRBJ1-1; D is undetermined. Germline CDR1 is MDHEN and CDR2 is SYDVKM. The CDR3 consists of 10 residues. V shed 8 bases and J shed 4 bases, with 5 bases lying between them. The CDR3 spells CASVGTEAFF. The CDR3 nucleotides read TGTGCCAGCGTCGGCACTGAAGCTTTCTTT.